This TCR beta chain was identified in a study of CD8 T cells in ankylosing spondylitis. Findings of the study overall: Disease-associated clonotypes exhibited CD8+ identity and were relatively infrequent in peripheral blood. In synovial fluid and blood from reactive arthritis, some motif variants were previously reported. Blood from ankylosing spondylitis patients appeared to carry a characteristic roughly 8-variant TCR beta motif.

At least ten counts were recorded for this clonotype. Its antigen is not identified. This CDR3 is 13 amino acids long. Trimming pared 7 bases from V and 3 bases from J, leaving 13 bases between. The V gene's germline CDR1 is SGHRS and CDR2 YFSETQ. The TCR beta libraries were generated through quantitative 5'-RACE incorporating molecular barcodes. A single record per CDR3 protein comes from TCRdb applying MiXCR to the 5' RACE reads. The table lists around 250,000 distinct CDR3 sequences, over 8.5% of them singletons. The V call is TRBV5-1, the J call TRBJ2-5; maybe TRBD1 (6 bases). Sequencing input: blood, either unsorted or a sorted T cell fraction (not recorded which). This clonotype was sampled from a male donor with ankylosing spondylitis or in good health (not recorded which). The DNA for the CDR3 is TGCGCCAGCCGATCAGGGGCGGAAGAGACCCAGTACTTC. Translated: CASRSGAEETQYF.